This TCR beta chain was documented in a study of T cell responses to AZD1222 COVID-19 vaccine. Study observations and caveats: Only six or seven AZD1222 recipients tested seropositive at baseline. An increase in Spike-specific TCR breadth and depth was observed after two AZD1222 doses.

Trimming at V came to 1 base and at J to 9 bases, leaving 10 bases not matched to a gene. The germline gives CDR1 SGHRS, CDR2 YFSETQ. The CDR3 runs to 16 residues. To note about this clone: Its antigen is unknown.

Profiling relied on immunoSEQ multiplex PCR, and the TCRdb table lists in-frame clones only, not all of them. The sample has about 150,000 clones, 90% seen once. The genes are TRBV5-1 and TRBJ2-1, with TRBD1 matching 10 bases. The sample here was peripheral blood, taken on day 0 of AZD1222 vaccination. The TCR was taken from an adult in good health. CDR3 sequence: CASSLSGTGVFSEQFF. In nucleotides, the CDR3 is TGCGCCAGCAGCTTGTCTGGGACAGGGGTTTTCAGTGAGCAGTTCTTC. Full variable domain (outside the CDR3, taken from reference TRBV5-1 and TRBJ2-1): KAGVTQTPRYLIKTRGQQVTLSCSPISGHRSVSWYQQTPGQGLQFLFEYFSETQRNKGNFPGRFSGRQFSNSRSEMNVSTLELGDSALYLCASSLSGTGVFSEQFFGPGTRLTVL.